This T cell receptor beta chain appears in the sequencing data of a study of OX40 agonist ivuxolimab in advanced cancers. Produced via immunoSEQ multiplex PCR; TCRdb's table is partial and in-frame only. This table has under 90,000 clones, 90% appearing once. Deletions cut 3 bases from V and 4 bases from J, with 17 bases between. The CDR3 runs to 15 residues. Per germline, CDR1 SGHRS and CDR2 YFSETQ. The input for sequencing was CD4+ or CD8+ T cells sorted from blood, taken in a trial of the OX40 agonist ivuxolimab. The chain carries TRBV5-1 and TRBJ2-7, with TRBD2 as a possible D gene (7 bases). This clonotype was obtained from an adult with an advanced solid tumor such as melanoma, head and neck, liver or kidney cancer. The CDR3 nucleotides read TGCGCCAGCAGCTCCGTAGGGGGGGGCCAATACGAGCAGTACTTC. This sequence encodes CASSSVGGGQYEQYF. Supplemented by reference TRBV5-1 and TRBJ2-7, the full variable domain reads KAGVTQTPRYLIKTRGQQVTLSCSPISGHRSVSWYQQTPGQGLQFLFEYFSETQRNKGNFPGRFSGRQFSNSRSEMNVSTLELGDSALYLCASSSVGGGQYEQYFGPGTRLTVT.